The T cell receptor (beta chain) described here comes from a study of shared clonotypes between healthy human individuals. Findings and limits, study-wide: Among donors, clonotype sharing was expected to be affected by sequencing depth. Relative to clonotypes present in all four donors, those not shared had lower generation probabilities. Roughly 4.6% of naive CD4 clonotypes were common to several donors.

A single count supports this clone. Its antigen is not known. Each sorted subset replicate got 200 ng genomic DNA, 25,000 to 30,000 genomes. Profiling relied on immunoSEQ multiplex PCR, and the TCRdb table lists in-frame clones only, not all of them. The repertoire includes over 2 million clones, roughly 94% of them detected once, and 0.13% sits in the top ten. The V end lost 10 bases, the J end lost 3 bases, and 19 bases lay between the germline ends. Germline V gives CDR1 LNHDA, CDR2 SQIVND (reference sequence). The CDR3 consists of 14 residues. J is TRBJ2-7 and V is TRBV19; D possibly corresponds to TRBD2 (6 bases). The sequence was collected from a man between 18 and 29 years old in good health. The material sequenced was naive CD4+ T cells sorted from blood. Subset in this sample: CD45RA+ positively selected. CDR3 amino acids: CATRGTALSYEQYF. The CDR3 DNA reads as TGTGCCACCCGGGGGACCGCTTTGAGCTACGAGCAGTACTTC. Full variable domain (outside the CDR3, taken from reference TRBV19 and TRBJ2-7): DGGITQSPKYLFRKEGQNVTLSCEQNLNHDAMYWYRQDPGQGLRLIYYSQIVNDFQKGDIAEGYSVSREKKESFPLTVTSAQKNPTAFYLCATRGTALSYEQYFGPGTRLTVT.